These 18 T cell receptor beta chains were all obtained from the same sample, sequenced in a study of cytomegalovirus exposure and HLA in healthy donors. The primer mix had 60 Vbeta and 13 Jbeta primers. Using immunoSEQ multiplex PCR, the repertoire was profiled, and TCRdb retains in-frame clones only, with some absent. The sample carries some 120,000 clones, over 70% recorded once. The sample comprised PBMCs. The receptors come from a woman aged 40 to 50 in good health and CMV-seropositive.

The CDR3 bases are TGTGCCAGCAGCGCCTATAGCGGGAGGGGGTACGAGCAGTACTTC. Translating gives CASSAYSGRGYEQYF. The chain recombines TRBV9 with TRBJ2-7; 11 bases fit TRBD2. CDR1 is SGDLS and CDR2 is YYNGEE in the germline V gene. With V trimmed by 3 bases and J by 4 bases, 6 bases remained unmatched. The CDR3 extends over 15 amino acids.

This sequence joins TRBV6-1 and TRBJ2-7, with D maybe TRBD1 (5 bases). The V end lost 2 bases, the J end lost 1 base, and 12 bases lay between the germline ends. Germline V gene data show CDR1 as MNHNS and CDR2 as SASEGT. The CDR3 runs 15 residues. The CDR3, as DNA: TGTGCCAGCAGTGAACAGGGCCTCGCGTCCTACGAGCAGTACTTC. This sequence encodes CASSEQGLASYEQYF.

This clone was observed a single time. This chain uses TRBV4-3 with TRBJ1-2; 7 nucleotides agree with TRBD1. The CDR3 has 17 amino acids. Germline V gene lookup returns CDR1 LGHNA and CDR2 YSLEER. With 0 bases clipped from V and 5 bases from J, the junction kept 12 bases outside the gene matches. In DNA form, the CDR3 reads TGCGCCAGCAGCCAAGATTATCAGGGGGGCTACAAATATGGCTACACCTTC. This gives the protein CASSQDYQGGYKYGYTF.

About this clone itself: At one end, the junction sequence differs from germline, possibly due to a read error. The V and J genes are TRBV4-1 and TRBJ1-4, with 7 bases matching TRBD1. Germline CDR1 and CDR2: MGHRA and YSYEKL. The CDR3 runs 18 residues. CDR3 sequence reads: CASSQVSTGFTTNEKLLF. CDR3 DNA: TGCGCCAGCAGCCAAGTCTCGACAGGGTTCACAACTAATGAAAAACTGCTTTTT.

This chain links TRBV4-1 with TRBJ2-3; 7 bases map to TRBD2. Germline assignment: CDR1 MGHRA and CDR2 YSYEKL. This CDR3 is 17 amino acids long. Trimming at V came to 1 base and at J to 0 bases, leaving 7 bases not matched to a gene. CDR3: CASSQGTSAASTDTQYF. DNA for the CDR3: TGCGCCAGCAGCCAAGGTACTAGCGCAGCTAGCACAGATACGCAGTATTTT.

The chain is built from TRBV7-9 and TRBJ1-1; D is possibly TRBD1 (5 bases). The CDR3 is made up of 13 amino acids. From germline, CDR1 is SEHNR and CDR2 FQNEAQ (reference sequence). The V gene lost 3 bases and the J gene lost 7 bases, with 12 bases spanning the gap. CDR3 protein: CASSLAGGVEAFF. The DNA for the CDR3 is TGTGCCAGCAGCTTGGCGGGGGGGGTTGAAGCTTTCTTT.

The chain uses TRBV18 and TRBJ1-1, with a tentative D call TRBD1 (6 bases). V gave up 2 bases and J gave up 1 base, with 14 bases separating them. The V gene's germline CDR1 is KGHSH and CDR2 LQKENI. This CDR3 contains 16 residues. The CDR3 region is CASSPISGHKNTEAFF. The DNA for the CDR3 is TGTGCCAGCTCACCAATTTCGGGACACAAGAACACTGAAGCTTTCTTT.

The chain combines TRBV6-5 with TRBJ2-1; TRBD2 matches at 9 bases. The CDR3 totals 15 residues. J lost 10 bases, V lost 0 bases, and 7 bases had no gene match. Germline V gives CDR1 MNHEY, CDR2 SVGAGI. CDR3 loop: CASSYSGGGAFEQFF. In nucleotides, the CDR3 is TGTGCCAGCAGTTACTCCGGCGGGGGGGCCTTCGAGCAGTTCTTC.

The chain has TRBV7-3 and TRBJ2-5; 7 positions agree with TRBD2. The V segment lost 0 bases and the J segment 1 base; nucleotides outside the gene matches: 2. Germline lookup yields CDR1 SGHTA and CDR2 FQGTGA. The CDR3 loop spans 15 amino acids. The CDR3 DNA sequence: TGTGCCAGCAGCTTAACGAGCGGGGCCCAAGAGACCCAGTACTTC. Translation: CASSLTSGAQETQYF.

V and J are TRBV25-1 and TRBJ1-2; no clear D gene. The germline CDR1 and CDR2 sequences are MGHDK and SYGVNS. V lost 8 bases to trimming and J lost 2 bases, with 21 bases between them. The CDR3 sequence is 16 residues long. The DNA of the CDR3 is TGTGCCAGCGCGGATCCAACTATTGACGGAAACTATGGCTACACCTTC. Protein product: CASADPTIDGNYGYTF.

The gene calls are TRBV5-1 and TRBJ1-1; 9 nucleotides match TRBD1. The ends lost 2 bases at V and 5 bases at J; junction bases unmatched: 7. The germline V gene has CDR1 SGHRS and CDR2 YFSETQ. The CDR3 runs to 15 residues. The CDR3 DNA follows: TGCGCCAGCAGCTTACGGACAGGGGTGTTTACTGAAGCTTTCTTT. The encoded protein is CASSLRTGVFTEAFF.

The chain uses TRBV19 and TRBJ1-1; 9 bases are a match to TRBD1. The J segment lost 0 bases and the V segment lost 8 bases, leaving 4 bases of the junction unmatched. The CDR3 covers 14 residues. Looked up from germline, CDR1 is LNHDA and CDR2 is SQIVND (reference sequence). For the CDR3, the DNA is TGTGCCAGTGACAGGGGGGCCATGAACACTGAAGCTTTCTTT. The encoded protein is CASDRGAMNTEAFF.

The CDR3 sequence: CASKGQVSSYNEQFF. CDR3 DNA: TGTGCCAGCAAGGGACAGGTGAGCTCCTACAATGAGCAGTTCTTC. The chain has TRBV2 and TRBJ2-1; 8 positions match TRBD1. Germline-derived CDR1 and CDR2 are SNHLY and FYNNEI. The CDR3 length is 15 residues. V trimming: 7 bases; J trimming: 0 bases; junction bases outside the gene matches: 5.

About this clone: The junction shows a germline mismatch at one end, possibly a read error. V is TRBV7-9 and J is TRBJ1-2, with 9 nucleotides matching TRBD1. The CDR3 covers 16 residues. Germline loops: CDR1 SEHNR, CDR2 FQNEAQ (reference sequence). In nucleotides, the CDR3 is TGTTCCAGCAGCCCAGGCCTCCGGGACAGGGTGCTGGGCTACACCTTC. Translating it yields CSSSPGLRDRVLGYTF.

The chain uses TRBV28 and TRBJ1-4; TRBD1 matches at 8 bases. Trimming removed 1 base from V and 8 bases from J; junction bases left unmatched: 3. The CDR3 is 14 residues long. Germline V gene data show CDR1 as MDHEN and CDR2 as SYDVKM. The CDR3 reads CASSLSGTGEKLFF. CDR3 coding DNA: TGTGCCAGCAGTTTATCTGGGACAGGCGAAAAACTGTTTTTT.

The chain has TRBV23-1 and TRBJ2-7; D not resolved. TRBV23-1 is assigned to the ORF class and has an uncertain function. The CDR3 sequence is 15 residues long. Between the trimmed V and J ends, which lost 1 base and 2 bases, there was a span of 12 bases. The CDR3 DNA follows: TGCGCCAGCAGTCAATTTCAGAACCAACCCTACGAGCAGTACTTC. Translation gives CASSQFQNQPYEQYF.

The chain uses TRBV7-2 and TRBJ2-1, with 13 positions matching TRBD2. V dropped 3 bases and J dropped 14; count of bases not matched to a gene: 1. The CDR3 runs 12 residues. Germline loops: CDR1 SGHTA, CDR2 FQGNSA. CDR3 sequence reads: CASSFGLAGEFF. DNA of the CDR3: TGTGCCAGCAGCTTCGGACTAGCGGGGGAGTTCTTC.

This chain joins TRBV4-2 and TRBJ1-4, with D unclear. Per the germline V gene, CDR1 is LGHNA and CDR2 is YNFKEQ. The CDR3 has 20 amino acids. Trimming pared 0 bases from V and 6 bases from J, leaving 26 bases between. In DNA, the CDR3 is TGTGCCAGCAGCCAAGATCTTCAGGCGACCTTTGCTCTCGGCGATGAAAAACTGTTTTTT. It specifies CASSQDLQATFALGDEKLFF.